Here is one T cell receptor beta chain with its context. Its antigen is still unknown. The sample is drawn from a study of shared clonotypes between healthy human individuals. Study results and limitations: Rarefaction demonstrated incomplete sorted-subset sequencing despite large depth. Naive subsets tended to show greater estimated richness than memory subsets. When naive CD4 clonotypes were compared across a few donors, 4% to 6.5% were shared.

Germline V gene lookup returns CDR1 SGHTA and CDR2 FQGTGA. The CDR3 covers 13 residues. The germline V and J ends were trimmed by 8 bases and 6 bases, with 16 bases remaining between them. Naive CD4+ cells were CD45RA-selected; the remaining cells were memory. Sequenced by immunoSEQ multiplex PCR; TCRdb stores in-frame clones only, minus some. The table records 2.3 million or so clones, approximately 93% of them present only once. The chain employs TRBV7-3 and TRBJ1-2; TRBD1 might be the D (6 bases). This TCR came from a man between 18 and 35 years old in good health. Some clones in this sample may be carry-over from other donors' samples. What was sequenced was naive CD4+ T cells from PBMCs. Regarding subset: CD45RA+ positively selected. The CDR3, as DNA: TGTGCCAGCGGCGCGGGCAGGGGAAATGGCTACACCTTC. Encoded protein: CASGAGRGNGYTF.